This T cell receptor beta chain was recorded in a study of OX40 agonist ivuxolimab in advanced cancers. For the study in its entirety: Ivuxolimab, which targeted the costimulatory receptor OX40 (CD134), was an agonistic, fully human IgG2 monoclonal antibody. Patients were allowed to have had prior anti-PD-1, anti-PD-L1 or anti-CTLA-4 therapy, and approximately 40% of the dose-escalation patients had been treated with checkpoint inhibitors. Three dose-escalation patients achieved partial responses, one with hepatocellular carcinoma and two with cutaneous melanoma. The monotherapy dose-escalation portion (N ≈ 55 patients) of the phase I ivuxolimab trial is reported in the paper. Peripheral TCRbeta sequencing aimed to test whether ivuxolimab altered TCR sequence diversity and caused clonal T-cell expansion. In the dose-escalation cohort, around four fifths of patients were male, and the mean age was 60 years with a range of about 20 to 79. Intravenous ivuxolimab was administered to patients every 2 weeks at six dose levels: 0.01, 0.1, 0.3, 1.5, 3 and 10 mg/kg. Of the 50 or so patients in dose escalation, some 19 had hepatocellular carcinoma, around 15 had melanoma, 9 had renal cell carcinoma and 9 had head and neck cancer.

The germline V gene gives CDR1 as SGHRS and CDR2 as YFSETQ. From the cysteine through the phenylalanine, the CDR3 covers 16 amino acids. Only CDR3 DNA remains: 48 bases, in frame from the first base. V is shortened by 0 bases, J by 2 bases, and the region joining them spans 11 bases. A note on this clone: Its antigen has not been determined. The sample holds no much larger clone one base away, and base qualities are not on file.

Patients with a history of autoimmune disease or receiving systemic immunosuppression were excluded from the trial. Peripheral blood for TCR sequencing was collected from all dose cohorts at baseline, on cycle 4 day 1, and on cycle 7 day 1. Samples were obtained from an open-label, multicenter, first-in-human phase I dose-escalation trial of ivuxolimab. Adults with locally advanced or metastatic melanoma, renal cell, hepatocellular, or head and neck squamous cell carcinoma were enrolled in the trial. CD4+ and CD8+ T cells were sorted separately from peripheral blood before TCR sequencing. For sequencing of the TCRbeta CDR3 region, genomic DNA was extracted from the sorted cells. The immunoSEQ Assay was used for sequencing of TCRbeta CDR3 regions. TCRdb took this table from immuneACCESS and kept in-frame rearrangements with V and J called. Such tables lack part of the clones; where checked against another copy, unresolved V genes explain under half of the gap, and the rest is unexplained. This sample is represented by 42,000 or so clones; around 92% of them were singletons. The ten largest clones capture 0.58% of the sample.

The research as a whole found: In partial responders in the 0.1-3.0 mg/kg groups, normalized peripheral clonal expansion was found to be among the lowest, especially among CD8+ T cells. At doses from 0.1 to 3.0 mg/kg, clonal expansion was seen in both CD4+ and CD8+ blood T cells between baseline and week 6. On average, CD8+ T cells showed more expanded clones than CD4+ T cells after ivuxolimab. Which antigens the clonally expanded peripheral T cells were specific for was not determined. Low levels of normalized T-cell clonal expansion were also seen in some patients who did not respond.

The source material was CD4+ or CD8+ T cells sorted from blood, sampled in a trial of the OX40 agonist ivuxolimab. Recombination connected TRBV5-1 to TRBJ2-2; TRBD1 is possibly the D segment (5 matching bases). This sequence was found in an adult with an advanced solid tumor such as melanoma, head and neck, liver or kidney cancer. The CDR3 region reads CASSLDRLYNTGELFF. The DNA reads TGCGCCAGCAGCTTGGACAGGTTATACAACACCGGGGAGCTGTTTTTT.